The 11 T cell receptor beta chains below all came from one sample that was sequenced in a study of T-cell memory formation after mild COVID-19. TCRdb processed the 5' RACE reads anew with MiXCR; each CDR3 protein has one entry. This sample has about 390,000 distinct CDR3 sequences; 15% to 20% occur once, and the top ten carry approximately 21%. The sequencing input was PBMCs or a T cell subset sorted from them (not recorded which). The receptors here all came from a man aged 18 to 29 who had mild COVID-19 (a few samples of this study predate the infection). Cell type and time point are not known.

The chain recombines TRBV12-5 with TRBJ2-7; the match to TRBD1 covers 7 bases. Per germline, CDR1 LGHNT and CDR2 FRNRAP. The CDR3 sequence is 16 residues long. Trimming cost V 2 bases and J 4 bases; bases outside gene matches: 11. The CDR3 here is CASGLSAGTAYYEQYF. Here the CDR3 DNA reads TGTGCTAGTGGTTTGTCCGCCGGGACAGCCTATTACGAGCAGTACTTC.

This clonotype has more than one count but fewer than ten. The chain carries TRBV5-1 and TRBJ2-5, with D possibly TRBD1 on 8 matching bases. Between the trimmed V and J ends, which lost 0 bases and 2 bases, there was a span of 20 bases. CDR3 length: 18 residues. CDR1 and CDR2 from the germline V gene are SGHRS and YFSETQ. In nucleotides, the CDR3 is TGCGCCAGCAGCTTGGCCCCTCGGACAGGGAGGGAACAAGAGACCCAGTACTTC. Protein: CASSLAPRTGREQETQYF. The variable domain in full, completed from reference TRBV5-1 and TRBJ2-5, reads KAGVTQTPRYLIKTRGQQVTLSCSPISGHRSVSWYQQTPGQGLQFLFEYFSETQRNKGNFPGRFSGRQFSNSRSEMNVSTLELGDSALYLCASSLAPRTGREQETQYFGPGTRLLVL.

The chain carries TRBV7-2 and TRBJ1-1; the D is unclear. This CDR3 contains 13 residues. Germline V gene lookup returns CDR1 SGHTA and CDR2 FQGNSA. V gave up 3 bases and J gave up 5 bases, with 10 bases separating them. CDR3 region: CASSFPEITEAFF. CDR3 nucleotides: TGTGCCAGCAGCTTCCCGGAGATAACTGAAGCTTTCTTT.

This clonotype was detected a few times. The chain recombines TRBV5-1 with TRBJ1-1; D is perhaps TRBD1 (5 bases). Trimming pared 3 bases from V and 6 bases from J, leaving 9 bases between. Germline CDR1 is SGHRS and CDR2 is YFSETQ. This CDR3 is 12 amino acids long. DNA for the CDR3: TGCGCCAGCAGCTGGGGGGAGGCTGAAGCTTTCTTT. It codes for CASSWGEAEAFF.

V usage is TRBV7-2 and J usage is TRBJ2-1; 7 bases map to TRBD2. Germline trimming cut 5 bases from V and 5 bases from J; bases unmatched to any gene: 9. CDR1 and CDR2 (germline): SGHTA, FQGNSA. The CDR3 covers 15 residues. Written as DNA, the CDR3 is TGTGCCAGCAGCGCCCGGGACTACTCTAACAATGAGCAGTTCTTC. Translated, it gives CASSARDYSNNEQFF.

The V gene is TRBV2, the J gene TRBJ1-5; 9 bases map to TRBD1. The CDR3 has 15 residues. Germline V gene data show CDR1 as SNHLY and CDR2 as FYNNEI. Trimming cost V 6 bases and J 8 bases; bases outside gene matches: 11. CDR3 DNA sequence: TGTGCCAGCAGGGGGACAGGGTGGAATAGGGAGCCCCAGCATTTT. Its protein product is CASRGTGWNREPQHF.

The chain links TRBV4-3 to TRBJ2-4; D is unresolved. The V gene lost 0 bases and the J gene lost 0 bases, with 9 bases spanning the gap. The germline gives CDR1 LGHNA, CDR2 YSLEER. The CDR3 length is 16 residues. The CDR3: CASSQEYLLAKNIQYF. CDR3 bases: TGCGCCAGCAGCCAAGAGTACCTCCTAGCCAAAAACATTCAGTACTTC.

This clonotype has more than one count but fewer than ten. The V and J genes are TRBV7-8 and TRBJ2-1, with TRBD2 matching over 9 bases. J gave up 1 base and V 0 bases, and 4 bases lay outside the gene matches. CDR1 and CDR2 (germline): SGHVS, FQNEAQ. This CDR3 comprises 17 residues. The CDR3 spells CASSLALTSGSYNEQFF. CDR3 bases: TGTGCCAGCAGCTTAGCGCTGACTAGCGGATCCTACAATGAGCAGTTCTTC.

This clonotype was observed a few times. CDR3 bases: TGTGCCAGCAGGCGAGGGGGACAGGGTCCAGCCGGGGAGCTGTTTTTT. Amino acid sequence: CASRRGGQGPAGELFF. V and J are TRBV7-9 and TRBJ2-2, with 9 nucleotides matching TRBD1. The J segment lost 6 bases and the V segment lost 6 bases, leaving 11 bases of the junction unmatched. The CDR3 covers 16 residues. Germline V lookup: CDR1 SEHNR, CDR2 FQNEAQ (reference sequence).

J is TRBJ1-4 and V is TRBV10-3; D not resolved. Germline V gene lookup returns CDR1 ENHRY and CDR2 SYGVKD. V was pared by 6 bases and J by 8 bases, with 10 bases between. This CDR3 region has 12 residues. In DNA form, the CDR3 reads TGTGCCATCAGCGCCGAACAGGAAAAACTGTTTTTT. This encodes CAISAEQEKLFF.

This clonotype was seen a few times. V is TRBV5-1 and J is TRBJ1-1; maybe TRBD1 (6 bases). The ends were cut back, 3 bases at V and 0 bases at J, with 12 bases in the middle. There are 15 residues in the CDR3. Germline-derived CDR1 and CDR2 are SGHRS and YFSETQ. The CDR3: CASSWGGGVNTEAFF. In DNA form, the CDR3 reads TGCGCCAGCAGCTGGGGAGGGGGGGTGAACACTGAAGCTTTCTTT.